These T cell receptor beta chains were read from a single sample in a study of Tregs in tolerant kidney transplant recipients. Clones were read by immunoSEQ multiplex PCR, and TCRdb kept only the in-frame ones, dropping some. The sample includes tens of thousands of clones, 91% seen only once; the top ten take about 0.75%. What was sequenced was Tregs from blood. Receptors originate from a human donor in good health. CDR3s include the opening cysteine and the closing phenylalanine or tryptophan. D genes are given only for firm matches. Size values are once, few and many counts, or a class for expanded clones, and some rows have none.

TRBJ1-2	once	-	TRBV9	TGTGCCAGCAGCGTAGGGAGGTACAACTATGGCTACACCTTC	CASSVGRYNYGYTF
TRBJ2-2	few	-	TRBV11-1	TGTGCCAGCAGCTTAGCAGTCTCCGGGGAGCTGTTTTTT	CASSLAVSGELFF
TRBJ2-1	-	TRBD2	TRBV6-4	TGTGCCAGCAGCCCCGGGACTAGCTCCTACAATGAGCAGTTCTTC	CASSPGTSSYNEQFF
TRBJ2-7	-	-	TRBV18	TGTGCCAGCTCAACTACAGGAAGTCCGGCCTACGAGCAGTACTTC	CASSTTGSPAYEQYF
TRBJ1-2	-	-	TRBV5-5	TGTGCCAGCAGCTTGGGGACCTTCTCTAACTATGGCTACACCTTC	CASSLGTFSNYGYTF
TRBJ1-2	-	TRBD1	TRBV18	TGTGCCAGCTCACCGAGACTGGACAGGCAGCAGGATGGCTACACCTTC	CASSPRLDRQQDGYTF
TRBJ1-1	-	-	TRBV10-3	TGTGCCATCAGTGACCAGGGCCCGTACACTGAAGCTTTCTTT	CAISDQGPYTEAFF
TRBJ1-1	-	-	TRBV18	TGTGCCAGCTCACCGGAGCGAATACCAATGAACACTGAAGCTTTCTTT	CASSPERIPMNTEAFF
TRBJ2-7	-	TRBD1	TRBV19	TGTGCCAGTAAAAGAAGTCAGGGGGTCTACGAGCAGTACTTC	CASKRSQGVYEQYF
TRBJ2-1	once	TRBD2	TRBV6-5	TGTGCCAGCAGTCGTAGCGGGAGGTACAATGAGCAGTTCTTC	CASSRSGRYNEQFF
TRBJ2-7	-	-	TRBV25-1	TGTGCCAGCAGTTCCGGACACCCTACCTACGAGCAGTACTTC	CASSSGHPTYEQYF
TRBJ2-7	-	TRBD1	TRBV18	TGTGCCAGCTCACTAACACGGGACAGCTACGAGCAGTACTTC	CASSLTRDSYEQYF
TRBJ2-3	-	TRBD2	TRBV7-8	TGTGCCAGCAGCTTAGAGGCTAGCGGGGGGGACAATACGCAGTATTTT	CASSLEASGGDNTQYF
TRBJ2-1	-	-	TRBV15	TGTGCCACCAGCCTTCTGCGGGGCTACAATGAGCAGTTCTTC	CATSLLRGYNEQFF
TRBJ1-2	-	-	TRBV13	TGTGCCAGCAGCTTAGGAGGGCGCGGGAACTATGGCTACACCTTC	CASSLGGRGNYGYTF
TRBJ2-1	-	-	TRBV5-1	TGCGCCAGCAGTTTCGAATACAATGAGCAGTTCTTC	CASSFEYNEQFF
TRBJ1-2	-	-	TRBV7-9	TGTGCCAGCAGGGGGGCTGGCGATGGCTACACCTTC	CASRGAGDGYTF
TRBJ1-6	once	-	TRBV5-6	TGTGCCAGCAGCTTTGGGCCGGGGGTAGATAATTCACCCCTCCACTTT	CASSFGPGVDNSPLHF
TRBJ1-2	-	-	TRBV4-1	TGCGCCAGCTATGGTGACGGGACATTAAGGAACTATGGCTACACCTTC	CASYGDGTLRNYGYTF
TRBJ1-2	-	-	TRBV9	TGTGCCAGCAGCCCCGAGTGGGTTCCTGGCTACACCTTC	CASSPEWVPGYTF
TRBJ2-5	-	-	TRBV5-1	TGCGCCAGCAGCCCCCCCCTTGGTGGGAGGCCGCATGTTAGGGAGACCCAGTACTTC	CASSPPLGGRPHVRETQYF
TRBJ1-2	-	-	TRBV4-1	TGCGCCAGCAGCCAAGAGTCGGGCAGAAGCTATGGCTACACCTTC	CASSQESGRSYGYTF
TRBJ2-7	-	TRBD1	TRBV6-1	TGTGCCAGCAGCCTGACAGGGACCGAGCAGTACTTC	CASSLTGTEQYF
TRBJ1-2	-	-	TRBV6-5	TGTGCCAGCAGTTACTTCGGGGGGCGCAGGGATGGCTACACCTTC	CASSYFGGRRDGYTF
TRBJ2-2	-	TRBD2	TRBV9	TGTGCCAGCAGAACTAGCGGGGCGAACACCGGGGAGCTGTTTTTT	CASRTSGANTGELFF